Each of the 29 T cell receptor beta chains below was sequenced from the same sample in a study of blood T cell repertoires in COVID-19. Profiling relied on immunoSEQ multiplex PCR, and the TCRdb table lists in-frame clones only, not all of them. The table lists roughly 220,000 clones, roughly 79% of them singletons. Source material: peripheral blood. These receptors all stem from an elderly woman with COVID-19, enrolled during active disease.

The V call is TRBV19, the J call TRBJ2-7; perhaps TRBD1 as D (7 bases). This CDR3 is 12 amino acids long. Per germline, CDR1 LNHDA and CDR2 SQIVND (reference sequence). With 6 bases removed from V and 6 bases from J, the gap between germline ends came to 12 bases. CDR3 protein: CASSPQGGEQYF. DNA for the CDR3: TGTGCCAGTAGCCCCCAGGGGGGCGAGCAGTACTTC. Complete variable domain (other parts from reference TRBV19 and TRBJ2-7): DGGITQSPKYLFRKEGQNVTLSCEQNLNHDAMYWYRQDPGQGLRLIYYSQIVNDFQKGDIAEGYSVSREKKESFPLTVTSAQKNPTAFYLCASSPQGGEQYFGPGTRLTVT.

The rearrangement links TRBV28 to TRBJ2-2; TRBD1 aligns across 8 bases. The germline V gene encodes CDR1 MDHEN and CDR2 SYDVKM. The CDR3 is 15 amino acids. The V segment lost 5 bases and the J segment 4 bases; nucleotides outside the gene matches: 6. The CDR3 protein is CASSAGQGSTGELFF. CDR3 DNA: TGTGCCAGCAGTGCAGGACAGGGTAGCACCGGGGAGCTGTTTTTT.

CDR3 nucleotides: TGTGCCAGCTCGCCAGAGAACACTGAAGCTTTCTTT. Its protein is CASSPENTEAFF. The rearrangement joins TRBV21-1 to TRBJ1-1; the table's D call, TRBD1, has no DNA check behind it. TRBV21-1 is labeled a pseudogene. The CDR3 sequence is 12 residues long.

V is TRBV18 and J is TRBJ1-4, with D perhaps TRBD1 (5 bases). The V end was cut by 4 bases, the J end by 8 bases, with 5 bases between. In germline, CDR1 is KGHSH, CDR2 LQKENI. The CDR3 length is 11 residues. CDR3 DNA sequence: TGTGCCAGCTCACAGGGGGAAAAACTGTTTTTT. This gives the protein CASSQGEKLFF.

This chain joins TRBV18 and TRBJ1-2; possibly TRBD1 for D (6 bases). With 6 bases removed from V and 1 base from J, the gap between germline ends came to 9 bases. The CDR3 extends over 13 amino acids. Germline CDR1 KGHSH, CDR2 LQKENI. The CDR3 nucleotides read TGTGCCAGCTCCCTGGACAGTAACTATGGCTACACCTTC. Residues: CASSLDSNYGYTF. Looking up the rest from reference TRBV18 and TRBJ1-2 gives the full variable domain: NAGVMQNPRHLVRRRGQEARLRCSPMKGHSHVYWYRQLPEEGLKFMVYLQKENIIDESGMPKERFSAEFPKEGPSILRIQQVVRGDSAAYFCASSLDSNYGYTFGSGTRLTVV.

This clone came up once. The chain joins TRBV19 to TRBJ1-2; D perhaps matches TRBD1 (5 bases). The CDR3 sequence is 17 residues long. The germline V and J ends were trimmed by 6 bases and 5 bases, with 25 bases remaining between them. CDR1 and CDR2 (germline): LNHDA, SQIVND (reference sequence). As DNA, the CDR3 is TGTGCCAGTAGACAAGGGAGCGGGCAGGGCCAGTTTTATGGCTACACCTTC. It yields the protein CASRQGSGQGQFYGYTF.

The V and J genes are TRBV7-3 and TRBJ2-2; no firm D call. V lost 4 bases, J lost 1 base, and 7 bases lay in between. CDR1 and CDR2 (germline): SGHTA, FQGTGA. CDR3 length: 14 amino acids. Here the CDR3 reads CASSSHVNTGELFF. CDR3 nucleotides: TGTGCCAGCAGCTCACACGTGAACACCGGGGAGCTGTTTTTT. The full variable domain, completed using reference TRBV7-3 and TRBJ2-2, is GAGVSQTPSNKVTEKGKYVELRCDPISGHTALYWYRQSLGQGPEFLIYFQGTGAADDSGLPNDRFFAVRPEGSVSTLKIQRTERGDSAVYLCASSSHVNTGELFFGEGSRLTVL.

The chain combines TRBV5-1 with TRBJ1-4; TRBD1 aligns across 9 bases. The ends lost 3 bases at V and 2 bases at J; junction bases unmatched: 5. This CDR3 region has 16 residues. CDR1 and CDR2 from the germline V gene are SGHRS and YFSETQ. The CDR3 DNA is TGCGCCAGCAGCTCACAGGGGGCGGCCACTAATGAAAAACTGTTTTTT. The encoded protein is CASSSQGAATNEKLFF.

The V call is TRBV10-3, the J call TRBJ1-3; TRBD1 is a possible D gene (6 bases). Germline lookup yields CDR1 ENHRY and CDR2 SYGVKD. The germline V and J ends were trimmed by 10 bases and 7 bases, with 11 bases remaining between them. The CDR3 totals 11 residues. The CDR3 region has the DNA TGTGCCACCCGACAGGCCAACACCATATATTTT. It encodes CATRQANTIYF.

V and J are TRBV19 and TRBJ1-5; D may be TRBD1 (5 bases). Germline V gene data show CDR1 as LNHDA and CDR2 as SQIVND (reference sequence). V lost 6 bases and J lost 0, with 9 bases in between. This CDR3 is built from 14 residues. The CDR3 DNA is TGTGCCAGTAGCCCTCAGGGTAGCAATCAGCCCCAGCATTTT. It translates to CASSPQGSNQPQHF.

CDR3 protein: CASSPQAGWGWNTEAFF. Written as DNA, the CDR3 is TGTGCCAGCTCACCGCAGGCAGGGTGGGGATGGAACACTGAAGCTTTCTTT. This chain joins TRBV18 and TRBJ1-1; D perhaps matches TRBD1 (5 bases). The V gene lost 3 bases and the J gene lost 1 base, with 18 bases spanning the gap. CDR3 length: 17 residues. In germline, CDR1 is KGHSH, CDR2 LQKENI.

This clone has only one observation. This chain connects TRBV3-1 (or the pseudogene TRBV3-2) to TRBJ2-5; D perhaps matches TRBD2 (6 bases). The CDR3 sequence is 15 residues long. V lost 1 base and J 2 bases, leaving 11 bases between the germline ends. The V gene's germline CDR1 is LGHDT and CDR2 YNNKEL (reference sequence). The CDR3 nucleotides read TGTGCCAGCAGCCAAGTCCCCAGCGGGCAAGAGACCCAGTACTTC. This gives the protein CASSQVPSGQETQYF.

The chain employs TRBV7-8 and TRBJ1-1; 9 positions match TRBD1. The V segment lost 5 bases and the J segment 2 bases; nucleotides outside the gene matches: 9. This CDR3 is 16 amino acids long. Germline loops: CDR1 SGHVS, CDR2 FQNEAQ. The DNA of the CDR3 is TGTGCCAGCAGCCCCGGCCCGACAGGGGGAAACACTGAAGCTTTCTTT. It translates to CASSPGPTGGNTEAFF. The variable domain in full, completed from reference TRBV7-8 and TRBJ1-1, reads GAGVSQSPRYKVAKRGQDVALRCDPISGHVSLFWYQQALGQGPEFLTYFQNEAQLDKSGLPSDRFFAERPEGSVSTLKIQRTQQEDSAVYLCASSPGPTGGNTEAFFGQGTRLTVV.

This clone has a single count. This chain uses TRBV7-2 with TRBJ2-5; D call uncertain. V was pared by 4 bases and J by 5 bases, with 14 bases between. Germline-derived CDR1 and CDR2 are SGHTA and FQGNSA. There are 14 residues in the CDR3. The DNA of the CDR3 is TGTGCCAGCAGCTATGCCTCTCAAGCGGAGACCCAGTACTTC. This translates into CASSYASQAETQYF. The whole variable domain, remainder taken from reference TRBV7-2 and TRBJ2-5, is GAGVSQSPSNKVTEKGKDVELRCDPISGHTALYWYRQSLGQGLEFLIYFQGNSAPDKSGLPSDRFSAERTGGSVSTLTIQRTQQEDSAVYLCASSYASQAETQYFGPGTRLLVL.

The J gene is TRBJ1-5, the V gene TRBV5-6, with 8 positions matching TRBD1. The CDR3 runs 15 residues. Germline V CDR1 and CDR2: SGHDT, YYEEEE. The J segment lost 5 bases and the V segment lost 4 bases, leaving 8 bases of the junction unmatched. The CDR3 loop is CASSLLDRADQPQHF. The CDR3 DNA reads TGTGCCAGCAGCCTTCTGGACAGGGCGGATCAGCCCCAGCATTTT.

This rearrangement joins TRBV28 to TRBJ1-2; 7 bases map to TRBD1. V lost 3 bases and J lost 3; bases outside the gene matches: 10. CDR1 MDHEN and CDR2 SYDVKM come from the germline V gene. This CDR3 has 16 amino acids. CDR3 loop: CASSLGGGGSDYGYTF. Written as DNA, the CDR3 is TGTGCCAGCAGTTTGGGTGGAGGGGGCTCTGACTATGGCTACACCTTC.

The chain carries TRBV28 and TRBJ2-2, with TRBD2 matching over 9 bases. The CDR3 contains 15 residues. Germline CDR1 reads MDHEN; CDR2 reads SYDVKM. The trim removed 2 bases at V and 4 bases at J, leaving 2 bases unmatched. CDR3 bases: TGTGCCAGCAGTTTAGGCGGGAGGGCCACCGGGGAGCTGTTTTTT. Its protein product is CASSLGGRATGELFF.

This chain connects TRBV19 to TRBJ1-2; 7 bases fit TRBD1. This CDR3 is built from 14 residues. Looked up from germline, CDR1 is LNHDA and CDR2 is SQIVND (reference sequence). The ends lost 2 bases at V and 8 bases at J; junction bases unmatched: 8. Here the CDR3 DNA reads TGTGCCAGTAGTATATCCGACAGGGCAGGAGGCTACACCTTC. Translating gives CASSISDRAGGYTF.

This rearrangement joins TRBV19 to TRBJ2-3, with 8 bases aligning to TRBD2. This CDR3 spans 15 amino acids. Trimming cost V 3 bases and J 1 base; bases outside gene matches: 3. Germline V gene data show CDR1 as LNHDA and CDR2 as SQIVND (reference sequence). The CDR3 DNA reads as TGTGCCAGTAGTATGACTAGCGTCGGCACAGATACGCAGTATTTT. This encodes CASSMTSVGTDTQYF.

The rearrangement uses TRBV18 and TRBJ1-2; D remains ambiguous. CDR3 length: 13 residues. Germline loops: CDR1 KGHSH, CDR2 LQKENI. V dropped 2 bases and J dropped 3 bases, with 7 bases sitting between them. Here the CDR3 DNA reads TGTGCCAGCTCACCAGACACAGACTATGGCTACACCTTC. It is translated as CASSPDTDYGYTF.

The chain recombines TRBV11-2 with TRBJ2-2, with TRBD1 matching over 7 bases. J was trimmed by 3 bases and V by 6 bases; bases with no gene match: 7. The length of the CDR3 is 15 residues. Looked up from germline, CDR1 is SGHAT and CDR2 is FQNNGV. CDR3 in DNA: TGTGCCAGCAGGTCCGGGACAGACTACACCGGGGAGCTGTTTTTT. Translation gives CASRSGTDYTGELFF.

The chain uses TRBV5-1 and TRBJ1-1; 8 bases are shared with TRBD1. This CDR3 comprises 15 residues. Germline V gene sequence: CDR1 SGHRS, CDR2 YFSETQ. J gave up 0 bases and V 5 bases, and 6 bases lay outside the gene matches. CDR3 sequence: CASRGQVSLNTEAFF. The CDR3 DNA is TGCGCCAGCAGGGGACAGGTCAGCCTGAACACTGAAGCTTTCTTT.

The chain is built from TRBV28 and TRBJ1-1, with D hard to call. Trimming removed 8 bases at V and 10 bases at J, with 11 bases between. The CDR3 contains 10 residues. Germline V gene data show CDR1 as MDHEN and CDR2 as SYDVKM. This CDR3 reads CASHGVIAFF. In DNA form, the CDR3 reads TGTGCCAGCCACGGGGTGATAGCTTTCTTT.

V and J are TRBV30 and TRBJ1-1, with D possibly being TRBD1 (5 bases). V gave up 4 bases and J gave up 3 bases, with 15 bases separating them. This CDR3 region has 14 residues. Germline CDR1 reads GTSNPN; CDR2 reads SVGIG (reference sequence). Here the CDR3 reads CAWNPGKVDTEAFF. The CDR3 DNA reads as TGTGCCTGGAATCCAGGGAAGGTGGACACTGAAGCTTTCTTT.

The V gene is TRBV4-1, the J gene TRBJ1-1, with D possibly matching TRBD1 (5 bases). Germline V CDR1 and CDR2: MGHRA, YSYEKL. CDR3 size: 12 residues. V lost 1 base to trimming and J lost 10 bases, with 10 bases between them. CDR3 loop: CASSQVGVGAFF. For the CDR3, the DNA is TGCGCCAGCAGCCAAGTAGGGGTAGGAGCTTTCTTT.

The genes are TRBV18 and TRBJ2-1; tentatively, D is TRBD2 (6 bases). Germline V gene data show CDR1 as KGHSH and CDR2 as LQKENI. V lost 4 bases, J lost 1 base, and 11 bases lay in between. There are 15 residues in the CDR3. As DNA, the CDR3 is TGTGCCAGCTCACTGTCTAGCGCATCCTACAATGAGCAGTTCTTC. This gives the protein CASSLSSASYNEQFF. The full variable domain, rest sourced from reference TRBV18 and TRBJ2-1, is NAGVMQNPRHLVRRRGQEARLRCSPMKGHSHVYWYRQLPEEGLKFMVYLQKENIIDESGMPKERFSAEFPKEGPSILRIQQVVRGDSAAYFCASSLSSASYNEQFFGPGTRLTVL.

The CDR3 here is CASSVSGTGGNQPQHF. CDR3 coding DNA: TGTGCCAGCAGTGTCTCCGGGACAGGGGGGAATCAGCCCCAGCATTTT. The V and J genes are TRBV6-1 and TRBJ1-5; 11 bases line up with TRBD1. Germline values: CDR1 MNHNS, CDR2 SASEGT. Trimming at V came to 4 bases and at J to 4 bases, leaving 6 bases not matched to a gene. CDR3 size: 16 residues.

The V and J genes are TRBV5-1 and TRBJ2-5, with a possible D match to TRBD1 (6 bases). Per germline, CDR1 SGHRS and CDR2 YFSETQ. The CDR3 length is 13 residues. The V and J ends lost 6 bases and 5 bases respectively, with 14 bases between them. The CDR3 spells CASMPGASETQYF. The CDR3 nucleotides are TGCGCCAGCATGCCAGGGGCCTCGGAGACCCAGTACTTC.

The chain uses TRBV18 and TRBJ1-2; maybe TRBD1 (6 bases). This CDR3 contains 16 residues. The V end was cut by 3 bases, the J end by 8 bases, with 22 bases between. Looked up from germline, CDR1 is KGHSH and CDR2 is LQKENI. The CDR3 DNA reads TGTGCCAGCTCACCTCCGGAGCAGGGGACTATTAGGGGCTACACCTTC. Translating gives CASSPPEQGTIRGYTF.